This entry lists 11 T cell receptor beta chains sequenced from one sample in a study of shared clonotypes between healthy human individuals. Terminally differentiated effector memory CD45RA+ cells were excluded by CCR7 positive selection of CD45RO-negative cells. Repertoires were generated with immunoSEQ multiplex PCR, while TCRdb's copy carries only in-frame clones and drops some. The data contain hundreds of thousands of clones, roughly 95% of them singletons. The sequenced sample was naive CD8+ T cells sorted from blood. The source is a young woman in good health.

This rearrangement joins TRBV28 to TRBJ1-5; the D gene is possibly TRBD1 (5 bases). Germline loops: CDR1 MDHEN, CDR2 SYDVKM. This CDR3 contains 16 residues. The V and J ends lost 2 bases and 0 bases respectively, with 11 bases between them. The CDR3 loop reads CASSLGTRNSNQPQHF. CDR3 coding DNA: TGTGCCAGCAGTTTAGGGACTCGAAATAGCAATCAGCCCCAGCATTTT.

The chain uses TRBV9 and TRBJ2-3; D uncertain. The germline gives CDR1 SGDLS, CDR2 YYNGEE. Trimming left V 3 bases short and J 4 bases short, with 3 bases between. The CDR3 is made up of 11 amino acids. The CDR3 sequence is CASSGPDTQYF. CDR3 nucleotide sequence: TGTGCCAGCAGCGGTCCAGATACGCAGTATTTT. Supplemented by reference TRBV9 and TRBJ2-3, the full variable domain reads DSGVTQTPKHLITATGQRVTLRCSPRSGDLSVYWYQQSLDQGLQFLIQYYNGEERAKGNILERFSAQQFPDLHSELNLSSLELGDSALYFCASSGPDTQYFGPGTRLTVL.

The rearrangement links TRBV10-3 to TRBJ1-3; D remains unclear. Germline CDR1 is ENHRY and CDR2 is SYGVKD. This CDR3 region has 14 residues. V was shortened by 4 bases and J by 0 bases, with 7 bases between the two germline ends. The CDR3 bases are TGTGCCATCAGTGGACACCTCTCTGGAAACACCATATATTTT. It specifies CAISGHLSGNTIYF.

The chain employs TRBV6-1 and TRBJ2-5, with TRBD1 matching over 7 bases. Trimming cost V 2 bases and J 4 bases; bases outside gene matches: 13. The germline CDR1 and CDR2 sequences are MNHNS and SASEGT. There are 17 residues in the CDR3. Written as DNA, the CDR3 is TGTGCCAGCAGTGAACAGGGGGATGGCCTAACGCGAGAGACCCAGTACTTC. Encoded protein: CASSEQGDGLTRETQYF.

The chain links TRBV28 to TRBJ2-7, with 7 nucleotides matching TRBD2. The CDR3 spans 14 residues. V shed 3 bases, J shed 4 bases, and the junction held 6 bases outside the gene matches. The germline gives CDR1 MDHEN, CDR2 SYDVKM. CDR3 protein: CASSFTGGGYEQYF. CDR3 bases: TGTGCCAGCAGTTTTACGGGAGGAGGTTACGAGCAGTACTTC.

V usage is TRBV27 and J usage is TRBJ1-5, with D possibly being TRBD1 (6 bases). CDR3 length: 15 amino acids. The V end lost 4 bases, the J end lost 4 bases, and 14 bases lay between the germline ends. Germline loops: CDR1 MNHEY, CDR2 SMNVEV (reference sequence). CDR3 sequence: CASSSGTGLNQPQHF. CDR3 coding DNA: TGTGCCAGCAGTTCAGGCACAGGGTTAAATCAGCCCCAGCATTTT.

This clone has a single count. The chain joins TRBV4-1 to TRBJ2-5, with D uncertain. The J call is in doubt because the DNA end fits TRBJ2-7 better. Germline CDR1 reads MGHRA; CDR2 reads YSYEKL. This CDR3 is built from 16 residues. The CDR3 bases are TGCGCCAGCAGCCAAGACTTTGACGGCAGCACCTACGAGCAGTACTTC. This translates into CASSQDFDGSTYEQYF.

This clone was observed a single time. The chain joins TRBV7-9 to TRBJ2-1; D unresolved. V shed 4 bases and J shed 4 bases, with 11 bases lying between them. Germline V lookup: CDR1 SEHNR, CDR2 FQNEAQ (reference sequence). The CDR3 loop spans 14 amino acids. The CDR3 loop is CASSSWTDYNEQFF. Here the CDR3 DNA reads TGTGCCAGCAGCTCCTGGACGGATTACAATGAGCAGTTCTTC.

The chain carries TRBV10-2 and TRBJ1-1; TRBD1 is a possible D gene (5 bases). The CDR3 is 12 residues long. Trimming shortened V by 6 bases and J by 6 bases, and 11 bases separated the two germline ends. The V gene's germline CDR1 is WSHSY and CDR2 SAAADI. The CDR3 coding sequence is TGCGCCAGCAGGCCAGGGATGGCTGAAGCTTTCTTT. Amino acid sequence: CASRPGMAEAFF.

The CDR3 here is CAISEAQTAPNTEAFF. DNA for the CDR3: TGTGCCATCAGTGAGGCACAGACGGCTCCTAACACTGAAGCTTTCTTT. This rearrangement joins TRBV10-3 to TRBJ1-1; D is ambiguous. CDR1 ENHRY and CDR2 SYGVKD come from the germline V gene. Trimming pared 2 bases from V and 2 bases from J, leaving 15 bases between. This CDR3 has 16 residues.

This chain's CDR3 is CASSSGLWVRGTEAFF. The CDR3 DNA is TGTGCCAGCAGCTCGGGGTTATGGGTTCGGGGCACTGAAGCTTTCTTT. The chain uses TRBV28 and TRBJ1-1; the D is unclear. CDR3 length: 16 residues. Trimming took off 6 bases at V and 4 bases at J, with 21 bases between the two ends. Germline V CDR1 and CDR2: MDHEN, SYDVKM.